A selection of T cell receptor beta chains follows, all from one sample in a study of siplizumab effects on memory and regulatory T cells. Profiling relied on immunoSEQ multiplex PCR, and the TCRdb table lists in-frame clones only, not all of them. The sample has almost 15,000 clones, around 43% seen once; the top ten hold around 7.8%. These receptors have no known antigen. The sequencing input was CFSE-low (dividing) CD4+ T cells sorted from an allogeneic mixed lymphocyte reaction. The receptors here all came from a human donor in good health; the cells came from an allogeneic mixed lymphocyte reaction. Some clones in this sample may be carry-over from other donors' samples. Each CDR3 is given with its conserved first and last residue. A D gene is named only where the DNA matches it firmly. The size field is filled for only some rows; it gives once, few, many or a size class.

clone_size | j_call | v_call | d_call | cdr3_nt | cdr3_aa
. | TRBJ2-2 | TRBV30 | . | TGTGCCTGGACCACGACGGGGGGACAGAACACCGGGGAGCTGTTTTTT | CAWTTTGGQNTGELFF
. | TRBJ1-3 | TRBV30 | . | TGTGCCTGGAGTGAGGGAAACACCATATATTTT | CAWSEGNTIYF
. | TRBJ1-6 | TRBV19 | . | TGTGCCAGTAGTATGGGGCGAAGTAATTCACCCCTCCACTTT | CASSMGRSNSPLHF
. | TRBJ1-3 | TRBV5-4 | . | TGTGCCAGCAGGTTACAGGGTGGGTCTGGAAACACCATATATTTT | CASRLQGGSGNTIYF
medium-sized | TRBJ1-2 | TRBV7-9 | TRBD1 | TGTGCCAGCAGCCCATGGGACAGGGGAGTCTACACCTTC | CASSPWDRGVYTF
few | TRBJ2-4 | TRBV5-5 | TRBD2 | TGTGCCAGCAGTCCCCACGGGACTAGCGGGAGTTCAGCCAAAAACATTCAGTACTTC | CASSPHGTSGSSAKNIQYF
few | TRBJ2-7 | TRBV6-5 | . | TGTGCCAGCAGTACCCTTGAAGGGTCCGAGCAGTACTTC | CASSTLEGSEQYF
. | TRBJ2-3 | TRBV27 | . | TGTGCCAGCAGTTCCCCAGGGGAGCCCCCAAATACGCAGTATTTT | CASSSPGEPPNTQYF
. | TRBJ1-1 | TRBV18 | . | TGTGCCAGCTCATTCACAGGGTTGGGGAACACTGAAGCTTTCTTT | CASSFTGLGNTEAFF
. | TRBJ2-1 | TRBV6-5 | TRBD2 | TGTGCCAGCAGTGCACTAGCGGGAGTGGGCAATGAGCAGTTCTTC | CASSALAGVGNEQFF
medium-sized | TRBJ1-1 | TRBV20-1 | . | TGCAGTGTACAGGTTTTCACTGAAGCTTTCTTT | CSVQVFTEAFF
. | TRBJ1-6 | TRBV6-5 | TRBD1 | TGTGCCAGCAGTTACGAAGCGGGGACAGGGGTCTCACCCCTCCACTTT | CASSYEAGTGVSPLHF
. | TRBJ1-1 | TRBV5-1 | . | TGCGCCAGCTCTATGGGGGGGAAAGCTTTCTTT | CASSMGGKAFF
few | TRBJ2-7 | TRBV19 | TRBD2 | TGTGCCAGTAGTATAGCGACTAGCGGGATTCCCTACGAGCAGTACTTC | CASSIATSGIPYEQYF
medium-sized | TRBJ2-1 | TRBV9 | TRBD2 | TGTGCCAGCAGCGTAGCGGGAGGGCATCTCAATGAGCAGTTCTTC | CASSVAGGHLNEQFF
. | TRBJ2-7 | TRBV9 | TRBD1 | TGTGCCAGCAGTTATCGGGGACAGGGCGGCGAGCAGTACTTC | CASSYRGQGGEQYF
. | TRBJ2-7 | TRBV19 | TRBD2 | TGTGCCAGTAGTTCCTTAGCGGGAGGGAGGGGGACGGGGTACGAGCAGTACTTC | CASSSLAGGRGTGYEQYF
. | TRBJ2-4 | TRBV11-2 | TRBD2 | TGTGCCAGCAGCCCGGGACTAGCGGGAGGGATAGCCAAAAACATTCAGTACTTC | CASSPGLAGGIAKNIQYF
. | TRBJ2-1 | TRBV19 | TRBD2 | TGTGCCAGTCATCTCGGGAGGGGAGGGAGGAATGAGCAGTTCTTC | CASHLGRGGRNEQFF
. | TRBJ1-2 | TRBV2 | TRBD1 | TGTGCCAGCAGACGAGGACAGGGGGCGTTTGACGCCGGCTACACCTTC | CASRRGQGAFDAGYTF
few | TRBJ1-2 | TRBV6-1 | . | TGTGCCAGCAGTGAACCGACGGCTAACTATGGCTACACCTTC | CASSEPTANYGYTF
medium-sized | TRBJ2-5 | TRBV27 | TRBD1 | TGTGCCAGCAGTCCCCGGGACAGGATTATTCAAGAGACCCAGTACTTC | CASSPRDRIIQETQYF
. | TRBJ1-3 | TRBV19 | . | TGTGCCAGTAGTGCTTGGGACCGTGGAAACACCATATATTTT | CASSAWDRGNTIYF
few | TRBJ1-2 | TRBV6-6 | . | TGTGCCAGCAGTTACTCGCCGCAGTTAGCTAACTATGGCTACACCTTC | CASSYSPQLANYGYTF
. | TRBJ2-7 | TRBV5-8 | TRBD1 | TGTGCCAGCAGCTGGGACAGGGGGAGAGAGCAGTACTTC | CASSWDRGREQYF
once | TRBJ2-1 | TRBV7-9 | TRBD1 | TGTGCCAGCAGCTTACTGGGACAGATCAATGAGCAGTTCTTC | CASSLLGQINEQFF
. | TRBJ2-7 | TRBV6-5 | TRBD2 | TGTGCCAGCAGGGTAGCGGGTCAAGACTACGAGCAGTACTTC | CASRVAGQDYEQYF
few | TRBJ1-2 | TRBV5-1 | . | TGCGCCAGCAGTCCCGGGGCAGGTTTTAACTATGGCTACACCTTC | CASSPGAGFNYGYTF
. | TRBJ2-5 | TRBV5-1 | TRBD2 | TGCGCCAGCAGCTTGGCGGGACTAGCGGGAACCCAAGAGACCCAGTACTTC | CASSLAGLAGTQETQYF
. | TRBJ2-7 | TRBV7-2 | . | TGTGCCAGCGGGCCCAACCCCGGGAGCTCCTACGAGCAGTACTTC | CASGPNPGSSYEQYF
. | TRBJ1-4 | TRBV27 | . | TGTGCCAGCAGAGGGACCGATGCAACTAATGAAAAACTGTTTTTT | CASRGTDATNEKLFF
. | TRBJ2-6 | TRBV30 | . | TGTGCCTGGAGTATCAGGGCACCTGGGGCCAACGTCCTGACTTTC | CAWSIRAPGANVLTF
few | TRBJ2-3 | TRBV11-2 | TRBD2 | TGTGCCAGCAGCTTAGGACTAGCGGGAGCTTCGGTAGATACGCAGTATTTT | CASSLGLAGASVDTQYF
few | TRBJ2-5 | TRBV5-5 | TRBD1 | TGTGCCAGCAGCTGGACAGGGACGACCCAGTACTTC | CASSWTGTTQYF
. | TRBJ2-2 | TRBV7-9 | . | TGTGCCAGCAGCTTCGACGCCGGGGAGCTGTTTTTT | CASSFDAGELFF
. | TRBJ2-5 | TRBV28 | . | TGTGCCAGCAGGGGACGGGAGACCCAGTACTTC | CASRGRETQYF
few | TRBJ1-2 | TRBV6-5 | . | TGTGCCAGCAGTTACTCGACGCCCACAGGGTTCGGCTACACCTTC | CASSYSTPTGFGYTF
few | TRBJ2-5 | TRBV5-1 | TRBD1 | TGCGCCAGCAGCTTGGAGGGGGCCTCAGAGACCCAGTACTTC | CASSLEGASETQYF
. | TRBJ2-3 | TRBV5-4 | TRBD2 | TGTGCCAGCAGAAGCGGGAGGGGTGGCACAGATACGCAGTATTTT | CASRSGRGGTDTQYF
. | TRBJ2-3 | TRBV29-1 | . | TGCAGCGTGGACAGCTTCAGCACAGATACGCAGTATTTT | CSVDSFSTDTQYF
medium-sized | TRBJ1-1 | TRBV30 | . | TGTGCCTGGATAGAGGGACAATGGAACACTGAAGCTTTCTTT | CAWIEGQWNTEAFF
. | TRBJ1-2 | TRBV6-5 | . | TGTGCCAGCAGTTACGGCGGCCGGGGGGGCTACACCTTC | CASSYGGRGGYTF
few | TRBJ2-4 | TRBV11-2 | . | TGTGCCAGCAGCTTGCAGGCGGCTGGAAACATTCAGTACTTC | CASSLQAAGNIQYF
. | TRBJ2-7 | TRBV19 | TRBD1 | TGTGCCAGTAGTATAACTGGAACAGGGGGAAGGGACGAGCAGTACTTC | CASSITGTGGRDEQYF
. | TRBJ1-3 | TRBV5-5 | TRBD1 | TGTGCCAGCAGATATCGACAGGGGCCCGGTGGCACCATATATTTT | CASRYRQGPGGTIYF
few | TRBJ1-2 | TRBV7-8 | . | TGTGCCAGCAGCTTAGACAGGACGACACAAGGGGGCTACACCTTC | CASSLDRTTQGGYTF
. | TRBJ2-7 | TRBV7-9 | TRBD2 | TGTGCCAGCACCTCTAGCGGCACCAACTACGAGCAGTACTTC | CASTSSGTNYEQYF
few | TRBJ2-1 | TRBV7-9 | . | TGTGCCAGCAGCCGCCTCGGCGGGTTCTCCTACAATGAGCAGTTCTTC | CASSRLGGFSYNEQFF
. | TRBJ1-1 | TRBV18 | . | TGTGCCAGCTCACCGTTTGTGGGTGGGCACACTGAAGCTTTCTTT | CASSPFVGGHTEAFF
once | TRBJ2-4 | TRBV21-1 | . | TGTGCCAGCCAAGCGGGAGGCGTTTTTACCCTGCACCATGCCAAAAACATTCAGTACTTC | CASQAGGVFTLHHAKNIQYF
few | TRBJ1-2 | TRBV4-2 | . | TGTGCCAGCAGCCGCATGGGGGACTATGGCTACACCTTC | CASSRMGDYGYTF
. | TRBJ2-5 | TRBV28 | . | TGTGCCAGCAACGACAGTCACCAAAAGACCCAGTACTTC | CASNDSHQKTQYF
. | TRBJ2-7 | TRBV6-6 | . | TGTGCCAGCGGCGGATCAACCTACGAGCAGTACTTC | CASGGSTYEQYF